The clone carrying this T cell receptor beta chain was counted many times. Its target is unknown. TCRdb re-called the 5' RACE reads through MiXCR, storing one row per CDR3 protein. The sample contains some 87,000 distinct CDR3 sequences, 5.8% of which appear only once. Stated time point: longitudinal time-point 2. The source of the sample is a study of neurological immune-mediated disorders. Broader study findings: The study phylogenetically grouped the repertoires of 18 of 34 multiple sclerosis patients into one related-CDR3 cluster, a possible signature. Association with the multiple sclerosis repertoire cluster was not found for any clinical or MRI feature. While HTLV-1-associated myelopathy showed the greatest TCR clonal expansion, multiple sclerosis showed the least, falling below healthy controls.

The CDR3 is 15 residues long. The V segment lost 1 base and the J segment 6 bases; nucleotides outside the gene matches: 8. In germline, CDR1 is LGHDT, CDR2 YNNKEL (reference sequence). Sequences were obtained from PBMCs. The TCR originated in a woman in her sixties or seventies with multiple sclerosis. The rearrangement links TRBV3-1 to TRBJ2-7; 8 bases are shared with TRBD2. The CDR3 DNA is TGTGCCAGCAGCCAAGTGGCGGGGGGACCGGGCGAGCAGTACTTC. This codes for CASSQVAGGPGEQYF.